One sample yielded the 17 T cell receptor beta chains listed below, sequenced in a study of patients and donors after allogeneic stem cell transplantation. Each CDR3 protein is one row after TCRdb ran MiXCR on the RT-PCR reads. The table lists hundreds of thousands of distinct CDR3 sequences, 16% of them singletons. Sequenced: blood, either unsorted or a sorted T cell fraction (not recorded which). The receptors derive from a human donor who was either an allogeneic HSCT recipient or a stem cell or donor lymphocyte infusion donor (not recorded which). It is not recorded whose cells these are; they may come from a transplant donor.

This clonotype appeared a few times. V and J are TRBV20-1 and TRBJ1-1; D perhaps matches TRBD1 (5 bases). Looked up from germline, CDR1 is DFQATT and CDR2 is SNEGSKA (reference sequence). V lost 5 bases and J lost 5, with 21 bases in between. The CDR3 consists of 15 residues. CDR3: CSALGGFSSRTEAFF. The CDR3 bases are TGCAGTGCTCTGGGGGGATTTTCGTCCAGAACTGAAGCTTTCTTT.

The gene calls are TRBV24-1 and TRBJ2-7; D may be TRBD2 (5 bases). Per germline, CDR1 KGHDR and CDR2 SFDVKD. The CDR3 extends over 17 amino acids. The germline V and J ends were trimmed by 2 bases and 4 bases, with 20 bases remaining between them. The DNA of the CDR3 is TGTGCCACCAGTGATTGGTCCACCGGGCTCAGGAGGTACGAGCAGTACTTC. Amino acids: CATSDWSTGLRRYEQYF.

This clonotype showed up just a few times. The chain carries TRBV20-1 and TRBJ2-2; 9 bases map to TRBD2. The trim removed 0 bases at V and 4 bases at J, leaving 6 bases unmatched. From germline, CDR1 is DFQATT and CDR2 SNEGSKA (reference sequence). The CDR3 length is 16 residues. CDR3 sequence (DNA): TGCAGTGCTAGAGATACGGTAGCGGGAGCCACCGGGGAGCTGTTTTTT. It translates to CSARDTVAGATGELFF.

This clonotype showed up many times. J is TRBJ2-3 and V is TRBV5-1; 7 bases fit TRBD1. The CDR3 is 14 residues long. V lost 4 bases, J lost 2 bases, and 4 bases stayed unmatched. In germline, CDR1 is SGHRS, CDR2 YFSETQ. The CDR3 loop reads CASSPTGYTDTQYF. In DNA form, the CDR3 reads TGCGCCAGCAGCCCGACAGGGTACACAGATACGCAGTATTTT.

The sample holds many counts of this clonotype. The rearrangement joins TRBV29-1 to TRBJ2-1; 7 bases agree with TRBD2. Unmatched junction bases numbered 5, after V lost 3 bases and J lost 0 bases. This CDR3 has 15 residues. CDR1 and CDR2 (germline): SQVTM, ANQGSEA. CDR3 nucleotide sequence: TGCAGCGTTGATGGTCTAGCGGCCTCCTACAATGAGCAGTTCTTC. Its protein product is CSVDGLAASYNEQFF.

The gene calls are TRBV4-2 and TRBJ2-6, with D perhaps given as TRBD1 or TRBD2 (6 bases each). The germline gives CDR1 LGHNA, CDR2 YNFKEQ. The CDR3 runs 19 residues. With 4 bases removed from V and 1 base from J, the gap between germline ends came to 20 bases. In DNA, the CDR3 is TGTGCCAGCAGCCCCTCTCCAAGGGGGGCCTGGTCTGGGGCCAACGTCCTGACTTTC. It encodes CASSPSPRGAWSGANVLTF.

V gene TRBV6-2 or TRBV6-3 combines with J gene TRBJ2-7, with 7 positions matching TRBD2. V was pared by 6 bases and J by 1 base, with 6 bases of the junction left unmatched. CDR3 length equals 14 residues. CDR1 and CDR2 (germline): MNHEY, SVGEGT. The CDR3 DNA reads TGTGCCAGCAGCGGTCGGGGAGGGTCCTACGAGCAGTACTTC. Translation gives CASSGRGGSYEQYF.

This clonotype was counted only a few times. This chain connects TRBV3-1 to TRBJ2-6; D might be TRBD2 (5 bases). The germline CDR1 and CDR2 sequences are LGHDT and YNNKEL (reference sequence). The CDR3 covers 15 residues. Trimming stripped 4 bases from V and 1 base from J, with 8 bases between. DNA of the CDR3: TGTGCCAGCAGCCTCGGGGTTTCTGGGGCCAACGTCCTGACTTTC. Protein: CASSLGVSGANVLTF.

Ten or more counts support this clonotype. The genes are TRBV3-1 and TRBJ2-2; 9 bases align to TRBD2. Germline CDR1 is LGHDT and CDR2 is YNNKEL (reference sequence). V shed 1 base and J 2 bases; nucleotides not matched to a gene: 5. The CDR3 has 17 amino acids. CDR3 coding DNA: TGTGCCAGCAGCCAAGTTGGGGGACTAGCCAACACCGGGGAGCTGTTTTTT. Encoded protein: CASSQVGGLANTGELFF.

This clonotype was observed a handful of times. J is TRBJ1-1 and V is TRBV18, with D unresolved. The CDR3 is 12 residues long. The germline gives CDR1 KGHSH, CDR2 LQKENI. Trimming shortened V by 3 bases and J by 11 bases, and 13 bases separated the two germline ends. This CDR3 reads CASSPLGRGAFF. The CDR3 DNA reads as TGTGCCAGCTCACCGTTGGGAAGAGGGGCTTTCTTT.

In this sample, this clonotype turned up a few times. Here the CDR3 DNA reads TGTGCCAGCAGATCAACAGGGCATAGCAATCAGCCCCAGCATTTT. It is translated as CASRSTGHSNQPQHF. The chain couples TRBV12-3 or TRBV12-4 to TRBJ1-5; weak D call: TRBD1 (6 bases). Trimming stripped 6 bases from V and 0 bases from J, with 12 bases between. The CDR3 is 15 amino acids.

This clonotype was seen at least ten times. The chain carries TRBV11-2 and TRBJ2-1; D remains ambiguous. The CDR3 is made up of 13 amino acids. Germline V gives CDR1 SGHAT, CDR2 FQNNGV. V lost 0 bases to trimming and J lost 7 bases, with 7 bases between them. The CDR3 DNA reads as TGTGCCAGCAGCTTAGACAGAAGGAATGAGCAGTTCTTC. Translating it yields CASSLDRRNEQFF.

The V and J genes are TRBV28 and TRBJ1-1, with D tentatively TRBD1 (6 bases). CDR3 length equals 16 residues. Germline loops: CDR1 MDHEN, CDR2 SYDVKM. V was cut by 2 bases and J by 1 base, with 14 bases left in between. The CDR3 DNA reads TGTGCCAGCAGTTTAGGGGGCAGTTCTTGGAACACTGAAGCTTTCTTT. It encodes CASSLGGSSWNTEAFF.

In its sample, this clonotype was seen a few times. The chain has TRBV2 and TRBJ1-5; 7 bases fit TRBD1. CDR3 length equals 13 residues. V lost 7 bases to trimming and J lost 6 bases; unmatched junction nucleotides: 6. Looked up from germline, CDR1 is SNHLY and CDR2 is FYNNEI. DNA for the CDR3: TGTGCCAGCAAAGAGACAGGGTCTCAGCCCCAGCATTTT. Translation: CASKETGSQPQHF.

The chain uses TRBV12-3 or TRBV12-4 and TRBJ1-5; TRBD1 matches at 8 bases. This CDR3 is 15 amino acids long. The J segment lost 3 bases and the V segment lost 5 bases, leaving 6 bases of the junction unmatched. The CDR3 loop is CASSPDRVHNQPQHF. The CDR3 bases are TGTGCCAGCAGTCCGGACAGGGTTCACAATCAGCCCCAGCATTTT.

The V call is TRBV27, the J call TRBJ2-1; the D is unclear. CDR3 size: 16 residues. Germline CDR1 is MNHEY and CDR2 is SMNVEV (reference sequence). V was clipped by 3 bases and J by 0 bases, with 12 bases between them. In DNA, the CDR3 is TGTGCCAGCAGTTTGTCAGTGGCTCCCTCCTACAATGAGCAGTTCTTC. Translation gives CASSLSVAPSYNEQFF.

The chain combines TRBV7-2 with TRBJ2-7; 8 nucleotides match TRBD1. J lost 1 base, V lost 7 bases, and 6 bases had no gene match. This CDR3 is built from 14 residues. The germline V gene encodes CDR1 SGHTA and CDR2 FQGNSA. The CDR3 DNA is TGTGCCAGCACCTTTCAGGGGGCTTCCTACGAGCAGTACTTC. Residues: CASTFQGASYEQYF.